This T cell receptor (beta chain) was captured by sequencing in a study of T cell clonality in common variable immunodeficiency. General observations from the study: CVID subjects shared fewer TCRbeta clones than healthy controls did. In common variable immunodeficiency, TCR beta chains reportedly carried fewer deletions and N-nucleotide insertions.

Assay used: immunoSEQ multiplex PCR; TCRdb lists only in-frame clones, some missing. This sample has 30,000 to 35,000 clones, each found more than once. This clone occurred many times. Its target is not known. The CDR3 end lies 3 residues beyond the end of the read and is filled in from the germline J gene. Donors gave about 5 to 8 ml heparinized peripheral whole blood. Germline CDR1 and CDR2: SGHDN and FVKESK. V shed 4 bases and J 3 bases; nucleotides not matched to a gene: 6. The CDR3 loop spans 15 amino acids. The TCR was taken from a human donor with common variable immunodeficiency. The sequencing sample was made of peripheral blood mononuclear cells. This chain joins TRBV14 and TRBJ1-5; 7 bases match TRBD1. CDR3 DNA, as far as it was read: TGTGCCAGCAGCCCGAGGACAGGCCACAATCAGCCC. Translating gives CASSPRTGHNQP. The CDR3 in full is CASSPRTGHNQPQHF.